This T cell receptor beta chain derives from a study of immune heterogeneity within non-small cell lung tumors. The TCR beta CDR3 region underwent multiplex PCR amplification with 32 V and 13 J primers. From the multiplex PCR reads, TCRdb called clonotypes with MiXCR, one entry per CDR3 protein. There are about 15,000 distinct CDR3 sequences in the sample; about 30% occur only once, and less than 4.5% lies in the top ten. Genomic DNA extracted from bulk tumor tissue served as template. A total of about 0.55 ug was used per sample. Surgeons took several biopsies per primary tumor, spaced far apart, during surgery. Patients went through curative surgery, and their non-small cell lung cancer was untreated and newly diagnosed. This sequence was found in a man aged 35-49 years with non-small cell lung cancer. Input material: lung tumor tissue.

The CDR3 nucleotides read TGTGCCAGCTCACCATGGACCTCATCATACGAGCAGTACTTC. Protein product: CASSPWTSSYEQYF. V and J are TRBV18 and TRBJ2-7; no firm D call. The length of the CDR3 is 14 residues. CDR1 is KGHSH, CDR2 LQKENI, per germline. Trimming removed 2 bases at V and 4 bases at J, with 12 bases between.